The present entry profiles one TCR beta chain with its context. The source of the sample is a study of blood T cell repertoires in COVID-19. In the original processing: By means of reference gene primer amplification, nucleated cell counts were estimated. Here immunoSEQ multiplex PCR was the method, and the copy in TCRdb shows in-frame clones only, minus some. D and trimming were read from the DNA, whereas the V and J calls and clone size are those reported in that table. The sample includes around 33,000 clones, roughly 77% seen only once; the top ten take about 14%. After removal of 6 bases from V and 4 bases from J, the junction contained 2 bases not matched to a gene. Germline CDR1 and CDR2: MDHEN and SYDVKM. The CDR3 extends over 12 amino acids.

Specimen: peripheral blood. This sequence joins TRBV28 and TRBJ2-7; 8 nucleotides align to TRBD2. This sequence was found in a man aged 80 or over with active or convalescent COVID-19. CDR3 DNA sequence: TGTGCCAGCAGGCTAGCGGGTTACGAGCAGTACTTC. It translates to CASRLAGYEQYF. The full variable domain, with the rest looked up from reference TRBV28 and TRBJ2-7, is DVKVTQSSRYLVKRTGEKVFLECVQDMDHENMFWYRQDPGLGLRLIYFSYDVKMKEKGDIPEGYSVSREKKERFSLILESASTNQTSMYLCASRLAGYEQYFGPGTRLTVT.